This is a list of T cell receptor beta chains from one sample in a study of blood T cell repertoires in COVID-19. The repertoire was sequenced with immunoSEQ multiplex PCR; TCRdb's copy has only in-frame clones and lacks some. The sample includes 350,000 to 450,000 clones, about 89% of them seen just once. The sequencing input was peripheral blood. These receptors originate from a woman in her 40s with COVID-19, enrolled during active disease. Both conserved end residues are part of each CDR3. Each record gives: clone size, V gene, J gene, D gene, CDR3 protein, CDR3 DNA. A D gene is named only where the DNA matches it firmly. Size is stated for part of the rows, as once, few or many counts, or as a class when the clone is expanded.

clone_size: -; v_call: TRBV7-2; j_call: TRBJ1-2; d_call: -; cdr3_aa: CASSLGTPRVKDGYTF; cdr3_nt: TGTGCCAGCAGCTTAGGTACTCCCAGGGTTAAGGATGGCTACACCTTC
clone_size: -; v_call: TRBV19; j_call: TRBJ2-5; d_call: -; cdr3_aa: CASSPNLRETQYF; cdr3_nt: TGTGCCAGTAGTCCGAATCTGAGGGAGACCCAGTACTTC
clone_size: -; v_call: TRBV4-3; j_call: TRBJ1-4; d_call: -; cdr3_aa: CASSQGAAEKLFF; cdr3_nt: TGCGCCAGCAGCCAGGGGGCCGCGGAAAAACTGTTTTTT
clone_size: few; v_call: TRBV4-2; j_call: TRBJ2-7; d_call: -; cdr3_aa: CASSQDQVTHEQYF; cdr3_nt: TGTGCCAGCAGCCAAGATCAGGTCACCCACGAGCAGTACTTC
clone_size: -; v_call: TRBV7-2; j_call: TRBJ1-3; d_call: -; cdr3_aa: CASSSTRGGNTIYF; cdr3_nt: TGTGCCAGCAGCTCGACAAGGGGCGGAAACACCATATATTTT
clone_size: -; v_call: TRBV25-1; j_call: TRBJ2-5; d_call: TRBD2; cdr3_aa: CASSEGAGGGETQYF; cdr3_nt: TGTGCCAGCAGTGAAGGAGCGGGAGGGGGGGAGACCCAGTACTTC
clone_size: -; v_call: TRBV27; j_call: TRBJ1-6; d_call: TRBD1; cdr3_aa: CASTDRAPYNSPLHF; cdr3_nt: TGTGCCAGCACCGACAGGGCCCCCTATAATTCACCCCTCCACTTT
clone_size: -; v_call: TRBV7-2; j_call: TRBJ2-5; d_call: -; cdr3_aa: CASSLQGTQETQYF; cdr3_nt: TGTGCCAGCAGCTTACAGGGGACCCAAGAGACCCAGTACTTC
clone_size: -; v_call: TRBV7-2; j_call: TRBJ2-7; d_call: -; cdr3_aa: CASSSILRTFYEQYF; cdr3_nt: TGTGCCAGCAGCTCCATCCTTAGGACATTCTACGAGCAGTACTTC
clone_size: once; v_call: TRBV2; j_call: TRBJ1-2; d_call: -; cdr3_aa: CASSDQGANYGYTF; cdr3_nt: TGTGCCAGCAGTGATCAGGGTGCTAACTATGGCTACACCTTC
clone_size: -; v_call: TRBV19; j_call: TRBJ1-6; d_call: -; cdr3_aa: CASSMGGARSYNSPLHF; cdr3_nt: TGTGCCAGTAGTATGGGAGGGGCCAGATCCTATAATTCACCCCTCCACTTT
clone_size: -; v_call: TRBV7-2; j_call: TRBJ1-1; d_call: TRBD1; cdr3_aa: CASTDRGMNTEAFF; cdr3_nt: TGTGCCAGCACCGACAGGGGTATGAACACTGAAGCTTTCTTT
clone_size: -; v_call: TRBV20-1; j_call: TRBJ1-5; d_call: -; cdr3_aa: CSASGKGGAWGNQPQHF; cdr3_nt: TGCAGTGCTAGTGGGAAGGGGGGGGCATGGGGCAATCAGCCCCAGCATTTT
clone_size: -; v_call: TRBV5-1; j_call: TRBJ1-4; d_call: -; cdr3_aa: CASSLAAGNEKLFF; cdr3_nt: TGCGCCAGCAGCTTGGCGGCAGGGAACGAAAAACTGTTTTTT
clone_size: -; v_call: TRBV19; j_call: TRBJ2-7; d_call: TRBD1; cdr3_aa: CASSHPGTGFYEQYF; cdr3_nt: TGTGCCAGTAGCCATCCCGGGACAGGGTTCTACGAGCAGTACTTC
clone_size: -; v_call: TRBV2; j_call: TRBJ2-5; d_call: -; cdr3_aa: CASKMPRPGETQYF; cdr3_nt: TGTGCCAGCAAAATGCCGCGGCCGGGGGAGACCCAGTACTTC
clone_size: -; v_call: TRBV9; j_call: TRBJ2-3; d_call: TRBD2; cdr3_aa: CASSTRLAGSTDTQYF; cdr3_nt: TGTGCCAGCAGCACTCGACTAGCGGGAAGCACAGATACGCAGTATTTT
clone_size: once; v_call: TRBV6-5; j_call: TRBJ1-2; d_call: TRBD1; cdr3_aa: CASAARTGNNYGYTF; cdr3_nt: TGTGCCAGCGCCGCCAGGACAGGTAACAACTATGGCTACACCTTC
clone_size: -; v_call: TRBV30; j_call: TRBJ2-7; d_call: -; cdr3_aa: CAWSVGSAGMEQYF; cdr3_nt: TGTGCCTGGAGTGTAGGATCGGCAGGTATGGAACAGTACTTC
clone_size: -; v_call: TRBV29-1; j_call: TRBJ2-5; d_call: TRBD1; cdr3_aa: CSTQTGVETQYF; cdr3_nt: TGCAGCACACAGACAGGGGTCGAGACCCAGTACTTC
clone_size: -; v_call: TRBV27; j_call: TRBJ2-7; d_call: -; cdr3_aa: CASSLHPGGEQYF; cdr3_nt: TGTGCCAGCAGTTTACATCCGGGTGGCGAGCAGTACTTC
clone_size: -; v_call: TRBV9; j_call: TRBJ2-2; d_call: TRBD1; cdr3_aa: CASSITGTGVNTGELFF; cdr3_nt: TGTGCCAGCAGCATAACCGGGACAGGGGTTAACACCGGGGAGCTGTTTTTT
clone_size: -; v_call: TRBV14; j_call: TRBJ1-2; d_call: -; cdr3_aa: CASSQVMGGPYGYTF; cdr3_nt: TGTGCCAGCAGCCAAGTGATGGGGGGACCCTATGGCTACACCTTC
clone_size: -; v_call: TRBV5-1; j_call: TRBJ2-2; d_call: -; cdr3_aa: CASSSTGSDTGELFF; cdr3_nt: TGCGCCAGCAGCTCCACAGGGTCGGACACCGGGGAGCTGTTTTTT